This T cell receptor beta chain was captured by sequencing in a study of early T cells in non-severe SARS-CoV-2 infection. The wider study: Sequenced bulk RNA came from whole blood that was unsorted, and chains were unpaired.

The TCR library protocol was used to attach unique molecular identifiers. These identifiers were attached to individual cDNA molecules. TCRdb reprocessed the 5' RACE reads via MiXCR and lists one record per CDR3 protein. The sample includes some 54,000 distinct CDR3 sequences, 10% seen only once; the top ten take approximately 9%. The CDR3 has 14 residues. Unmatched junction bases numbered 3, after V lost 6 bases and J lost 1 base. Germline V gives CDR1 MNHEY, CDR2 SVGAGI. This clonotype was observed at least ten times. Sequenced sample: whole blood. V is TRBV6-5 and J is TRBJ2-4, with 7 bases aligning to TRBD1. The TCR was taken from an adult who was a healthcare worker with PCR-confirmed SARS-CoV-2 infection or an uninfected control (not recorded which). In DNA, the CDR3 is TGTGCCAGCAGCTCACAGGGGGCCAAAAACATTCAGTACTTC. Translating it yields CASSSQGAKNIQYF.